The TCR beta chain under discussion was sequenced for a study of T cell responses to AZD1222 COVID-19 vaccine. Whole-study findings and limits: With two AZD1222 doses given, Spike-specific TCR breadth and depth both rose.

TCRdb's table, derived via immunoSEQ multiplex PCR, lists solely in-frame clones and lacks some. This table holds roughly 100,000 clones, roughly nine tenths found once. Concerning this clone itself: Antigen: not known.

This TCR was sampled from an adult in good health. Material: peripheral blood, obtained on day 0 of AZD1222 vaccination.

The CDR3 protein is CASSSPGQSTEAFF. For the CDR3, the DNA is TGTGCCAGCAGCTCTCCGGGACAGAGCACTGAAGCTTTCTTT. The chain combines TRBV11-2 with TRBJ1-1; 7 positions agree with TRBD1. Germline CDR1 SGHAT, CDR2 FQNNGV. This CDR3 has 14 amino acids. J lost 4 bases, V lost 4 bases, and 6 bases had no gene match.